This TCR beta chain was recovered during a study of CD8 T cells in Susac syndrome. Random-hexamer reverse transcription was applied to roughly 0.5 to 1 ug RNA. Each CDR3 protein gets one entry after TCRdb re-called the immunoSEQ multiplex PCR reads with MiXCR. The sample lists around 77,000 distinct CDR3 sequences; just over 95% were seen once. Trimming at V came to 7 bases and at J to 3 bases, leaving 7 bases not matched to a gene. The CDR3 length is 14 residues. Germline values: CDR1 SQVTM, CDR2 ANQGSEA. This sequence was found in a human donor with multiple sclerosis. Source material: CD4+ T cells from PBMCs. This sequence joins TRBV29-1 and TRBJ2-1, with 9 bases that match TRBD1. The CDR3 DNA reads TGCAGCGGTCTAAAGACAGGGGGCTACAATGAGCAGTTCTTC. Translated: CSGLKTGGYNEQFF.